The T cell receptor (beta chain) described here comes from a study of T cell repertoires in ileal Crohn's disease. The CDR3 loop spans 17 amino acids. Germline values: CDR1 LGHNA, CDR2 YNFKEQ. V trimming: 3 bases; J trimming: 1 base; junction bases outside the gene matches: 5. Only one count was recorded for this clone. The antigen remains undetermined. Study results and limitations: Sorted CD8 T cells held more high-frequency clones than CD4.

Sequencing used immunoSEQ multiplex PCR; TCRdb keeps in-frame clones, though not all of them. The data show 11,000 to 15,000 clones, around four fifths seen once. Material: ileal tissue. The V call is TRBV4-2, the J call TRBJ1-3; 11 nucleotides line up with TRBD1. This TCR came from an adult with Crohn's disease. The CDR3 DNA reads TGTGCCAGCAGCCACCCCGGACAGGGGGCTTCTGGAAACACCATATATTTT. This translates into CASSHPGQGASGNTIYF.